This TCR beta chain was obtained from a study of human T cells and chemical hapten exposure. CDR1 is LNHDA and CDR2 is SQIVND in the germline V gene (reference sequence). With 4 bases removed from V and 8 bases from J, the gap between germline ends came to 12 bases. The CDR3 has 13 residues. Time point meaning: pre-sensitization, week 0. The treatment: therapeutic diphenylcyclopropenone sensitization with weekly scalp DPC. This clonotype was detected ten times or more. TCRdb processed the RACE reads anew with MiXCR; each CDR3 protein has one entry. The repertoire holds around 92,000 distinct CDR3 sequences, 10% to 14% seen once, with under 4% in the top ten.

V and J are TRBV19 and TRBJ2-1; TRBD1 is a possible D gene (6 bases). Sequenced here: whole blood, sampled in connection with sensitization to the hapten diphenylcyclopropenone (DPC). The sequence was collected from a woman aged 55-70 years with alopecia areata. Some clones in this sample may be carry-over from other donors' samples. CDR3 in DNA: TGTGCCAGTAGTAGGGGGCCGGGCGATGAGCAGTTCTTC. It codes for CASSRGPGDEQFF.